This T cell receptor (beta chain) was identified in a study of cytomegalovirus exposure and HLA in healthy donors. General observations from the study: Accurate HLA-A and HLA-B prediction from TCR beta sequences was reported for most subjects. Altogether, some 170 TCR beta chains were recorded as cytomegalovirus-associated. Compared with the roughly 670-donor mean, an Asian-associated ancestry cluster reportedly had fewer N-insertions, according to a later analysis.

Note on this clone: Its antigen is not identified.

The CDR3 runs 16 residues. Germline CDR1 reads MGHRA; CDR2 reads YSYEKL. The V and J ends lost 4 bases and 4 bases respectively, with 16 bases between them. Primers included in the PCR were 60 Vbeta and 13 Jbeta primers. The method was immunoSEQ multiplex PCR; TCRdb's version includes in-frame clones alone and lacks a portion of them. The sample shows about 190,000 clones, approximately 90% of them seen only once. V is TRBV4-1 and J is TRBJ1-4, with a tentative D call TRBD1 (5 bases). What was sequenced was PBMCs. This receptor was obtained from a boy aged 2-9 years in good health and CMV-seronegative. In DNA, the CDR3 is TGCGCCAGCAGCCTAGTTCTAGGGGCCTTTAATGAAAAACTGTTTTTT. This encodes CASSLVLGAFNEKLFF.